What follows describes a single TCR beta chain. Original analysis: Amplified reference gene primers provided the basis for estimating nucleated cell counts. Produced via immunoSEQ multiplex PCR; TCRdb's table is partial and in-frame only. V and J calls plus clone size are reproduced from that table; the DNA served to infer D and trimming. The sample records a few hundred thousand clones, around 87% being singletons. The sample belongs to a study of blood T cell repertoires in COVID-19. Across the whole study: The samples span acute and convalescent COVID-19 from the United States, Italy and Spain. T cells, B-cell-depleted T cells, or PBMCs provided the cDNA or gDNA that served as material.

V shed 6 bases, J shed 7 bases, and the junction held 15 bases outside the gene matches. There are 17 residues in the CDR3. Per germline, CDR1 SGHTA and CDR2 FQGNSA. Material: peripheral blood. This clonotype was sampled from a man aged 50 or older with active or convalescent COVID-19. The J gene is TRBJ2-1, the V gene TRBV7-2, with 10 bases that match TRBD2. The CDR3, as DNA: TGTGCCAGCAGGGCCGGTGGGGGACTAGCGACGGGGAATGAGCAGTTCTTC. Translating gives CASRAGGGLATGNEQFF. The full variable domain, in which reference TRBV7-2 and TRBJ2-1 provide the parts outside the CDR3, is GAGVSQSPSNKVTEKGKDVELRCDPISGHTALYWYRQSLGQGLEFLIYFQGNSAPDKSGLPSDRFSAERTGGSVSTLTIQRTQQEDSAVYLCASRAGGGLATGNEQFFGPGTRLTVL.